This TCR beta chain was documented in a study of blood T cell repertoires in COVID-19 (dated by TCRdb to 2018 to 2020). Context from the whole study: Samples covering the acute and convalescent phases of COVID-19 were provided by collaborators in the United States, Italy and Spain. The repertoires were released in a freely available public database meant as a resource for research on the immune response to SARS-CoV-2. Sample metadata almost always included a de-identified subject ID, COVID-19 status, age in years and sex. The samples were drawn from the first 160 participants of the ongoing ImmuneRACE study and from 950 to 1,500 subjects provided by 6 global collaborators. The prospective study material was composed of cDNA or gDNA derived from T cells, B-cell-depleted T cells, or PBMCs. Subjects who had been exposed to COVID-19, were actively infected with it, or had recovered from it provided the deeply sampled blood TCRbeta repertoires that made up the dataset. Where available, HLA class I and class II types were obtained from metadata supplied by the sample provider rather than from assay-based typing.

The germline V gene provides CDR1 MGHRA and CDR2 YSYEKL. V loses 5 bases, J loses 3 bases, and the germline ends lie 13 bases apart. Taken from cysteine to phenylalanine, the CDR3 has 14 residues. The entry retains the CDR3 DNA only, 42 bases that are in frame from base 1. TCRbeta CDR3 regions were amplified from genomic DNA by means of the immunoSEQ Assay, a bias-controlled multiplex PCR. On the authors' methods: Within the assay, amplification of reference gene primers was used to estimate how many nucleated cells each sample contained. To quantify the absolute abundance of each unique TCRbeta CDR3 rearrangement, sequence reads were collapsed and filtered. For each sample, productive Simpson clonality was calculated as the square root of Simpson's diversity index across productive rearrangements. Sourced from immuneACCESS, this table was stored by TCRdb with only in-frame sequences that have V and J called. A share of the clones is absent; for the studies checked, an unresolved V gene accounts for under half, and the remainder has no known explanation. That table is the source of V, J and clone size, and D and trimming were worked out from the DNA. This sample is represented by roughly 250,000 clones; around 86% of them were singletons. Of the sample, over 2.5% falls within the top ten clones.

Whole blood was collected in K2EDTA tubes by collaborating institutions according to the institutions' own protocols. For TCRbeta analysis, collaborators shipped samples as frozen whole blood, isolated PBMCs, or DNA extracted from either of those sample types. Beyond this particular receptor, the publication reports: The quantity of clinical and demographic metadata differed by source and by participant and was supplied without curation.

With respect to this clone: Its antigen has not been determined. Qualities for individual bases were not recorded, and no much larger clone is one base off.

Sequenced material: peripheral blood. Recombination connected TRBV4-1 to TRBJ2-5; no confident D gene assignment can be made. The source is a woman in her sixties or seventies with active or convalescent COVID-19. The CDR3 loop reads CASSSPLLKETQYF. The base sequence is TGCGCCAGCAGCAGCCCCCTCTTAAAAGAGACCCAGTACTTC.